The T cell receptor (beta chain) described here comes from a study of OX40 agonist ivuxolimab in advanced cancers. Background on the study: In three patients, partial responses were observed, one with hepatocellular carcinoma and two with cutaneous melanoma. Points from the study as a whole: CD8+ T cells averaged more expanded clones than CD4+.

Concerning this clone itself: Its antigen is not known.

The repertoire was sequenced with immunoSEQ multiplex PCR; TCRdb's copy has only in-frame clones and lacks some. Of roughly 11,000 clones listed, 84% are singletons. The sequencing used CD4+ or CD8+ T cells sorted from blood, collected in a trial of the OX40 agonist ivuxolimab. The receptor's source is an adult with an advanced solid tumor such as melanoma, head and neck, liver or kidney cancer.

CDR3 DNA: TGTGCCAGCAGCTCCCGACAGGGGGCCGGGGAGCTGTTTTTT. Its protein is CASSSRQGAGELFF. The V call is TRBV7-9, the J call TRBJ2-2; 9 bases are shared with TRBD1. CDR1 is SEHNR and CDR2 is FQNEAQ in the germline V gene (reference sequence). The CDR3 has 14 amino acids. V lost 4 bases and J lost 6; bases outside the gene matches: 3.